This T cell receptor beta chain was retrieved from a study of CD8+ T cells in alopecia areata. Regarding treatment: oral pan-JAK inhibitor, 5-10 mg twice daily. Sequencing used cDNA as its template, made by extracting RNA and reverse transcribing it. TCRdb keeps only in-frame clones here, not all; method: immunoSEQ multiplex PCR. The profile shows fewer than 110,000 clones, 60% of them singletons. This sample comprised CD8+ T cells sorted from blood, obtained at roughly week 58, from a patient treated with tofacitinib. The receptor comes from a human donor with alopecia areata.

This CDR3 reads CASSQSDSSYEQYF. CDR3 bases: TGCGCCAGCAGCCAATCGGACAGTTCCTACGAGCAGTACTTC. This chain joins TRBV4-1 and TRBJ2-7; possibly TRBD1 for D (6 bases). The V end lost 2 bases, the J end lost 1 base, and 9 bases lay between the germline ends. CDR3 size: 14 residues. Germline V gene data show CDR1 as MGHRA and CDR2 as YSYEKL.